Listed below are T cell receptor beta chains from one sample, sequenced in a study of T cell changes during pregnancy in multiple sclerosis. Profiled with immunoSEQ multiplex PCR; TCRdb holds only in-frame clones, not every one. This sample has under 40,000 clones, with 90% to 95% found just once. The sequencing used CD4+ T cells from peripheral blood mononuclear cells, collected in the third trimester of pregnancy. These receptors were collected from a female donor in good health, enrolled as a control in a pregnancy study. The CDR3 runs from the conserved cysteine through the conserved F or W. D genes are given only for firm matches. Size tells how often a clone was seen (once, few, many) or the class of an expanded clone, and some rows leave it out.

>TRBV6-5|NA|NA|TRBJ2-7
CASSYTWRDSYEQYF
TGTGCCAGCAGTTACACCTGGCGGGACTCCTACGAGCAGTACTTC
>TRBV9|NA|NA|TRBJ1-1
CASSASPQQEAFF
TGTGCCAGCAGCGCTTCACCCCAACAAGAAGCTTTCTTT
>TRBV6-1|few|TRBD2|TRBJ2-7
CASSLSGASYEQYF
TGTGCCAGCAGTTTGAGCGGGGCCTCCTACGAGCAGTACTTC
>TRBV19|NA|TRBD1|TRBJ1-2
CARWTGTYGYTF
TGTGCCAGATGGACAGGGACCTATGGCTACACCTTC
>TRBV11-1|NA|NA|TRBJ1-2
CASSPDTTYGYTF
TGTGCCAGCAGCCCGGACACGACCTATGGCTACACCTTC
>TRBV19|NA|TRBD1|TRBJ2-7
CASSWGGQGYEQYF
TGTGCCAGCAGCTGGGGAGGACAGGGTTACGAGCAGTACTTC
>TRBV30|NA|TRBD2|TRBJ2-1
CAWSSLAGGTEQFF
TGTGCCTGGAGTTCATTAGCGGGGGGGACGGAGCAGTTCTTC
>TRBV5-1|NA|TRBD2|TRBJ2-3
CARSPREITDTQYF
TGCGCCAGAAGCCCGCGGGAGATCACAGATACGCAGTATTTT
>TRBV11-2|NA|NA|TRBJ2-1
CASSSLDKVSYNEQFF
TGTGCCAGCAGCTCGCTGGACAAGGTCTCCTACAATGAGCAGTTCTTC
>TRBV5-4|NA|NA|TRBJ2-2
CASRPGQGFTGELFF
TGTGCCAGCAGACCCGGGCAGGGTTTTACCGGGGAGCTGTTTTTT
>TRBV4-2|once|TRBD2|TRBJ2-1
CASSQTSGRPAHEQFF
TGTGCCAGCAGCCAAACTAGCGGGAGACCTGCCCATGAGCAGTTCTTC
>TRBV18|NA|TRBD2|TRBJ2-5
CASSPDAGGQETQYF
TGTGCCAGCTCACCGGACGCGGGGGGGCAAGAGACCCAGTACTTC
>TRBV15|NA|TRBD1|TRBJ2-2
CATSGRQGNTGELFF
TGTGCCACCAGCGGCAGACAGGGCAACACCGGGGAGCTGTTTTTT
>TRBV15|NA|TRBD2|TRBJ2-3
CATSIRLALSTDTQYF
TGTGCCACCAGCATAAGACTAGCCCTTAGCACAGATACGCAGTATTTT
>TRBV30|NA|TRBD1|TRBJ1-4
CAWSVQGAEKLFF
TGTGCCTGGAGTGTACAGGGGGCTGAAAAACTGTTTTTT
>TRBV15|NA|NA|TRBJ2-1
CATSRGYGSENEQFF
TGTGCCACCAGCAGAGGATACGGGAGTGAAAATGAGCAGTTCTTC
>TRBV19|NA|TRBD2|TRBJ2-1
CASSAGGRALAGLYNEQFF
TGTGCCAGTAGTGCCGGAGGGAGGGCGCTAGCGGGGCTCTACAATGAGCAGTTCTTC
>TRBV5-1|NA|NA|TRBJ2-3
CASRITGTSTDTQYF
TGCGCCAGCAGAATCACAGGGACAAGCACAGATACGCAGTATTTT
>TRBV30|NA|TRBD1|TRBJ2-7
CAWRRQGGNYEQYF
TGTGCCTGGAGGCGACAGGGCGGAAACTACGAGCAGTACTTC
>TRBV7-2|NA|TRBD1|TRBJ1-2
CASSLRVRGRGGYTF
TGTGCCAGCAGCTTGAGGGTCAGGGGGCGCGGTGGCTACACCTTC
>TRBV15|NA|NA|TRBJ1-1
CATSRALPAGLNTEAFF
TGTGCCACCAGCAGAGCCCTACCCGCGGGGTTGAACACTGAAGCTTTCTTT
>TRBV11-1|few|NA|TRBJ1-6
CASSATGPNSPLHF
TGTGCCAGCAGCGCGACAGGTCCCAATTCACCCCTCCACTTT
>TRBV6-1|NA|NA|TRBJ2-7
CASSETGLRYPYEQYF
TGTGCCAGCAGTGAAACAGGGTTGAGGTATCCCTACGAGCAGTACTTC
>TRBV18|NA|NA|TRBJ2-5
CASSPSRGQETQYF
TGTGCCAGCTCACCGTCGCGGGGCCAAGAGACCCAGTACTTC
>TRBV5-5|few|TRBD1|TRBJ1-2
CASSPMTGVGYTF
TGTGCCAGCAGCCCCATGACAGGGGTCGGCTACACCTTC
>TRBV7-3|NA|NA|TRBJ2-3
CASSDYSAQDTQYF
TGTGCCAGCAGCGACTACTCGGCCCAAGATACGCAGTATTTT
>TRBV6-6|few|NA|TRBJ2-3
CATRTVTDTQYF
TGTGCCACCCGGACAGTTACAGATACGCAGTATTTT
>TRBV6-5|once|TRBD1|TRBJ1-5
CASSPGGPNQPQHF
TGTGCCAGCAGTCCAGGGGGGCCTAATCAGCCCCAGCATTTT
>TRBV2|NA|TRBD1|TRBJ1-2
CASSDGDRVGGYTF
TGTGCCAGCAGTGATGGAGACAGGGTTGGAGGCTACACCTTC
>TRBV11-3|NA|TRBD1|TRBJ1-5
CASSLDKQGAYQPQHF
TGTGCCAGCAGCTTAGATAAACAGGGGGCCTATCAGCCCCAGCATTTT
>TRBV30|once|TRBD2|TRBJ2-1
CASLGAGGYNEQFF
TGTGCCTCCTTAGGGGCGGGGGGATACAATGAGCAGTTCTTC
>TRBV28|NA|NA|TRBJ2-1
CASGGYNEQFF
TGTGCCAGCGGAGGATACAATGAGCAGTTCTTC
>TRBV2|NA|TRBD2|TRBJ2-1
CASGGLGLGNEQFF
TGTGCCAGCGGAGGACTAGGTTTAGGCAATGAGCAGTTCTTC
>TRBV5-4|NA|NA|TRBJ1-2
CASSPVGPLNGYTF
TGTGCCAGCAGCCCCGTGGGGCCTCTTAACGGCTACACCTTC
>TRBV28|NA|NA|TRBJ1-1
CASRTTIITEAFF
TGTGCCAGCAGGACGACAATCATTACTGAAGCTTTCTTT
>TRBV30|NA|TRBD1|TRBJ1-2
CAWSPTGGLDYGYTF
TGTGCCTGGAGCCCGACAGGGGGCTTGGACTATGGCTACACCTTC
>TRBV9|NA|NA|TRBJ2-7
CASSAAGTLNEQYF
TGTGCCAGCAGCGCAGCCGGGACTCTAAACGAGCAGTACTTC
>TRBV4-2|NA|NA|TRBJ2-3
CASSQGTNTDTQYF
TGTGCCAGCAGCCAAGGGACTAACACAGATACGCAGTATTTT
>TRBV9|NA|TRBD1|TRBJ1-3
CASSVGTGGNTIYF
TGTGCCAGCAGCGTCGGGACAGGGGGAAACACCATATATTTT
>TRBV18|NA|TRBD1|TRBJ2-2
CASSPEDRAGELFF
TGTGCCAGCTCTCCTGAAGACAGGGCCGGGGAGCTGTTTTTT
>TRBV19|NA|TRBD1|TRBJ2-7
CASIRTGPMVSYEQYF
TGTGCCAGTATCCGGACAGGGCCCATGGTATCCTACGAGCAGTACTTC
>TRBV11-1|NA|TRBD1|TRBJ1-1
CASSATGINTEAFF
TGTGCCAGCAGCGCGACAGGGATAAACACTGAAGCTTTCTTT
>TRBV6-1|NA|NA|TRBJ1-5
CASTRGGGSNQPQHF
TGTGCCAGCACCCGCGGTGGAGGGAGCAATCAGCCCCAGCATTTT
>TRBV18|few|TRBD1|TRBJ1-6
CASSTGTVSNSPLHF
TGTGCCAGCTCGACCGGGACAGTCTCTAATTCACCCCTCCACTTT
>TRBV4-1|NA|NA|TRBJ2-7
CASSQDEGTYEQYF
TGCGCCAGCAGCCAAGATGAGGGCACCTACGAGCAGTACTTC
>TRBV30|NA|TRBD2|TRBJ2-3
CAWRRTSGGAGQSLDTQYF
TGTGCCTGGAGAAGGACTAGCGGGGGGGCCGGCCAAAGTTTAGATACGCAGTATTTT
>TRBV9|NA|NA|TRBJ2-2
CASSPVSPGELFF
TGTGCCAGCAGTCCCGTCTCTCCCGGGGAGCTGTTTTTT
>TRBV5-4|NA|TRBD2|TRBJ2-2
CASSLAGLAGRTGELFF
TGTGCCAGCAGCTTGGCCGGACTAGCGGGTAGGACCGGGGAGCTGTTTTTT
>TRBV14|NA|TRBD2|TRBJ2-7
CASSRTSGSLYEQYF
TGTGCCAGCAGCCGGACTAGCGGGAGCCTCTACGAGCAGTACTTC
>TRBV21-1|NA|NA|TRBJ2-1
CASSTSGIWSSNEQFF
TGTGCCAGCAGCACTTCCGGGATCTGGAGTAGCAATGAGCAGTTCTTC
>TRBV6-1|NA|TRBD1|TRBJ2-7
CASNPTGGHEQYF
TGTGCCAGCAACCCCACAGGGGGCCACGAGCAGTACTTC
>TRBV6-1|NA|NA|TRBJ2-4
CASSEGRTRVDIQYF
TGTGCCAGCAGTGAAGGACGTACTAGGGTCGACATTCAGTACTTC
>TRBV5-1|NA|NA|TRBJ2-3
CASSLAHGRGSDTQYF
TGCGCCAGCAGCTTGGCGCACGGGAGAGGGTCAGATACGCAGTATTTT
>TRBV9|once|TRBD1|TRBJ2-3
CASSVSPGGNSDTQYF
TGTGCCAGCAGCGTAAGCCCAGGGGGCAATTCAGATACGCAGTATTTT
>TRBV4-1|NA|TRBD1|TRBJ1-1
CASSPGQGPNTEAFF
TGCGCCAGCAGCCCGGGACAGGGGCCGAACACTGAAGCTTTCTTT